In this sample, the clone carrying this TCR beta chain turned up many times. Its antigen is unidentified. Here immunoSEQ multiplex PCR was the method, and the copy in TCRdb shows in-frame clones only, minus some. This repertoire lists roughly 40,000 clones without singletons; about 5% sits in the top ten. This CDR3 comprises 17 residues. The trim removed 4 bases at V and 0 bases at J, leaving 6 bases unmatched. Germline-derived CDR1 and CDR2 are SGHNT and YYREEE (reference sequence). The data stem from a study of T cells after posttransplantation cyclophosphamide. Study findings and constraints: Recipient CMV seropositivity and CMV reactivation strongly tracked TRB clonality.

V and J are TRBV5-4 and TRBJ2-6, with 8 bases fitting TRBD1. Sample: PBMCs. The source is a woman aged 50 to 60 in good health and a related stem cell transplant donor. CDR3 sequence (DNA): TGTGCCAGCAGCCCAGGGGGCGGGCGCTCTGGGGCCAACGTCCTGACTTTC. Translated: CASSPGGGRSGANVLTF.